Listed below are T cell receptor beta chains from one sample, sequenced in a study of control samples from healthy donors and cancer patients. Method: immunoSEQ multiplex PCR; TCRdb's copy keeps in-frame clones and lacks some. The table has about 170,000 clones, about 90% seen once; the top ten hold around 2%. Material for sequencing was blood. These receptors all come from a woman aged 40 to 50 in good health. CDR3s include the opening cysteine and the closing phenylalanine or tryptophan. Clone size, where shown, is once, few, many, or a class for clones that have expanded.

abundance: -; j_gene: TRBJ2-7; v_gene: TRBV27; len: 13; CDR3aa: CASSFAGPYEQYF
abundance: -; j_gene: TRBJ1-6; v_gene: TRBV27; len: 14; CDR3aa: CASTSGGDNSPLHF
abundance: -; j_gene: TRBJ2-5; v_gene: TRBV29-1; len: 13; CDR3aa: CSVVSSGEETQYF
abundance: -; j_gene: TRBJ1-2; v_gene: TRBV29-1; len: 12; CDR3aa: CSVEPLAGSYTF
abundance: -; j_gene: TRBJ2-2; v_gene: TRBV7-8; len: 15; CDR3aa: CASGRTGGETGELFF
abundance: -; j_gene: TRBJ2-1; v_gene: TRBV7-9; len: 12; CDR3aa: CASSLGLGEQFF
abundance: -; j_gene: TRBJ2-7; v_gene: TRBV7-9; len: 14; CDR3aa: CASSSAGTGYEQYF
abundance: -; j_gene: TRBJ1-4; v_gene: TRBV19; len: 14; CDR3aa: CASSGRDADEKLFF
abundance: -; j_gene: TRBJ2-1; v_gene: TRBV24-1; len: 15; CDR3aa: CATSHPGQGRDEQFF
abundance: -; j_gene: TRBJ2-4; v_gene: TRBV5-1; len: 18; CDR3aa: CASSLGLAGGQAKNIQYF
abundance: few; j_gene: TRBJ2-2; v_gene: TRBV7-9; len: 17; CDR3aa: CASSSPGTGSGTGELFF
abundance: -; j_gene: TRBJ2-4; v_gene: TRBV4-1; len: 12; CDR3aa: CASSQDRKLEYF
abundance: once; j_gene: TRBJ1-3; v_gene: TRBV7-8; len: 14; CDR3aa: CASTPGALGNTIYF
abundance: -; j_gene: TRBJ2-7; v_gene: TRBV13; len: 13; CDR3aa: CASNQGSSYEQYF
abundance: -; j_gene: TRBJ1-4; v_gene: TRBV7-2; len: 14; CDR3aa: CASSITGGVQKLFF
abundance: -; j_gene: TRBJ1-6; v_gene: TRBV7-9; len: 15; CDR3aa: CASSLAGLGGTPLHF
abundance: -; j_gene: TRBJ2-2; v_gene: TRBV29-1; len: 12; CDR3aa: CSAWDRAGELFF
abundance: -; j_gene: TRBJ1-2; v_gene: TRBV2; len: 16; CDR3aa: CASSEGYWTGSYGYTF
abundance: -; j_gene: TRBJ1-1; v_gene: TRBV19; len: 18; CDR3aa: CASSTPQGRGVGGTEAFF
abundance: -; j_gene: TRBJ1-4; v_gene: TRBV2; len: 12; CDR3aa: CASTSDSEKLFF
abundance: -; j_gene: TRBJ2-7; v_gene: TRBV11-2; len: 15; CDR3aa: CASSSSTGERREQYF
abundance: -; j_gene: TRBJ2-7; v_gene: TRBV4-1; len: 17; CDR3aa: CASSLGGFETATYEQYF
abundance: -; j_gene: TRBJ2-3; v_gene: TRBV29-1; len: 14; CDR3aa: CSVLGGADTDTQYF
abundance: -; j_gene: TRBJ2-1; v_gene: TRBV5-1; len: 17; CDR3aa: CASSLGLAGGLSNEQFF
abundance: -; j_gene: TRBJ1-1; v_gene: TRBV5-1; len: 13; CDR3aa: CASSLEQGGEAFF
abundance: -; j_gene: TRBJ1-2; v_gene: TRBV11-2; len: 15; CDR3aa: CASSLVSGNDYGYTF
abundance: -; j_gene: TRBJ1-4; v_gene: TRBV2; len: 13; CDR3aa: CASRRDRSEKLFF
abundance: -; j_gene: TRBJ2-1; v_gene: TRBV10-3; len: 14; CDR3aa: CAISESGPPVEQFF
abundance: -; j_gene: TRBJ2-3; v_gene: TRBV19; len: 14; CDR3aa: CASSMSGSTDTQYF
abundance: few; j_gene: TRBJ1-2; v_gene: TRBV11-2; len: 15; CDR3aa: CASSLVGTGFGGYTF
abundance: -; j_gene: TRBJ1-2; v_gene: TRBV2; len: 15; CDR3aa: CASSDGAGACYGYTF
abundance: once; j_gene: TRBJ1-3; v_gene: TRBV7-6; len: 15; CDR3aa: CASSLAQVAGNTIYF
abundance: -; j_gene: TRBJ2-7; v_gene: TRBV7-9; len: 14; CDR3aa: CASRGEQDSYEQYF
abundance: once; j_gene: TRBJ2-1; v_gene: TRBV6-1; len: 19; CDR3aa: CASSEVRPWEASGYNEQFF
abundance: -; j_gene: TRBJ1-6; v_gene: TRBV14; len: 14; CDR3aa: CASSPGQGGSPLHF
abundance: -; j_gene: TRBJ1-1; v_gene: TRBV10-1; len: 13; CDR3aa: CARQRGNTPEAFF
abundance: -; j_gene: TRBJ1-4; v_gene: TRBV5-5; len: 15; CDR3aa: CASSLGQGRNEKLFF
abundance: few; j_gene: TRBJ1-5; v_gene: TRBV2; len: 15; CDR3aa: CASSDLTGLNQPQHF
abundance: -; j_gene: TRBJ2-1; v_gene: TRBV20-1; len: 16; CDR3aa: CSASKGSGRPYNEQFF
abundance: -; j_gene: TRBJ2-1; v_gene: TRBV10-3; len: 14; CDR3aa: CAISRDPNFNEQFF
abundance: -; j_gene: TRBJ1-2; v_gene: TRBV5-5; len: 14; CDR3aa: CASSLDPGQIGYTF
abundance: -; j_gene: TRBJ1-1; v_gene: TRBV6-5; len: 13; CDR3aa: CASRRQGATEAFF
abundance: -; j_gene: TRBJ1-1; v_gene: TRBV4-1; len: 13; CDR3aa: CASSQTTENEAFF
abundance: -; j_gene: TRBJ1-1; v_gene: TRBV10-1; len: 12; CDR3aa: CASSESDSQAFF
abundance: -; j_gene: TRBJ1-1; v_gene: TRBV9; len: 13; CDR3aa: CASSVFLNTEAFF
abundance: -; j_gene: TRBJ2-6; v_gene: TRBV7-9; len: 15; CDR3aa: CASSSGDSGANVLTF
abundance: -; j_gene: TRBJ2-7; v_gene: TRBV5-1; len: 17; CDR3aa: CASSLAKASGDHYEQYF
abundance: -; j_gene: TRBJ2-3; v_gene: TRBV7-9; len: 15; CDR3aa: CASSYQALSTDTQYF
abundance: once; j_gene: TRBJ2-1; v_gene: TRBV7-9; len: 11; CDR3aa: CASSFQNEQFF
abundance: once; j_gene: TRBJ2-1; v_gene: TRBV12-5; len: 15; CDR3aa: CASGLTSATMDEQFF
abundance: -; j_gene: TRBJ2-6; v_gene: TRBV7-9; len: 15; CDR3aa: CASSLGISGANVLTF
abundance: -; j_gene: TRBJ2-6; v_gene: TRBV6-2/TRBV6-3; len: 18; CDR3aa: CASSSGRQLLSGANVLTF
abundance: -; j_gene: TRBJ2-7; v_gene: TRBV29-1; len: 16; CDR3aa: CSVEDLLGTGLNEQYF
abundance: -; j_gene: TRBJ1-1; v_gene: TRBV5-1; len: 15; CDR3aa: CASSLDPVMNTEAFF
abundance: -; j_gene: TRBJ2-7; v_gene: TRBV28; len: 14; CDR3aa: CASSAQGSSYEQYF
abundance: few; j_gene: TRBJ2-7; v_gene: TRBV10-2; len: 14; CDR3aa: CASSAASGGYEQYF
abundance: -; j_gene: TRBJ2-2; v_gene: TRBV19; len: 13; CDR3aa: CATSLGVPGELFF
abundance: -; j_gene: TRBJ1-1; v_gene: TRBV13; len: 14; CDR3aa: CASSPYRGSTEAFF